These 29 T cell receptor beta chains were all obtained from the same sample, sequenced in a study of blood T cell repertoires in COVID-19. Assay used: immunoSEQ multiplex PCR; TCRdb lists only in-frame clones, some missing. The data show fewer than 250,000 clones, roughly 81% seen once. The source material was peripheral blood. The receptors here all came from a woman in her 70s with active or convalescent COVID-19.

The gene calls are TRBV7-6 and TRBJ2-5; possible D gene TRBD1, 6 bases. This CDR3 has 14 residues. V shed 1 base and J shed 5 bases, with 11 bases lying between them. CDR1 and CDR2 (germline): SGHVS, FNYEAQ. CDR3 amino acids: CASSLGAGVETQYF. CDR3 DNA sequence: TGTGCCAGCAGCTTAGGGGCAGGGGTGGAGACCCAGTACTTC. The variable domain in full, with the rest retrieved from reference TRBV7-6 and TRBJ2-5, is GAGVSQSPRYKVTKRGQDVALRCDPISGHVSLYWYRQALGQGPEFLTYFNYEAQQDKSGLPNDRFSAERPEGSISTLTIQRTEQRDSAMYRCASSLGAGVETQYFGPGTRLLVL.

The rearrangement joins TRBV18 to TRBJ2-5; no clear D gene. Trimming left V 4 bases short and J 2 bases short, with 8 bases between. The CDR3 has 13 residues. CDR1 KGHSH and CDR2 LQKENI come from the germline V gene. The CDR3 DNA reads TGTGCCAGCTCACGGGCCGGACAAGAGACCCAGTACTTC. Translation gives CASSRAGQETQYF.

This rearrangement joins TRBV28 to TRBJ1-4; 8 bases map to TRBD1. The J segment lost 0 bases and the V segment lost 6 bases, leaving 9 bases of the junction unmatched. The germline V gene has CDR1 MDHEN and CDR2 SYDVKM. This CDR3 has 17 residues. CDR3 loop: CASRRTGTGATNEKLFF. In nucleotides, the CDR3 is TGTGCCAGCAGACGTACCGGGACAGGTGCAACTAATGAAAAACTGTTTTTT.

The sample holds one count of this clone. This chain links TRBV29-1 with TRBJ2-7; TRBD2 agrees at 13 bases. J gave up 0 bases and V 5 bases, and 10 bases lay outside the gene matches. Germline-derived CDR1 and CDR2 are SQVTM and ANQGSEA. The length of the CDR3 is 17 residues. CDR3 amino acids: CSVLLAGGVFLSYEQYF. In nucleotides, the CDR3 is TGCAGCGTTTTACTAGCGGGAGGGGTTTTTCTCTCCTACGAGCAGTACTTC.

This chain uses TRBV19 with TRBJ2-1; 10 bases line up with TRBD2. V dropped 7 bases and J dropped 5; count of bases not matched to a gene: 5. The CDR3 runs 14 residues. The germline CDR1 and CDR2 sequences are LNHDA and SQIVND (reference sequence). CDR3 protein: CASKKREGHNEQFF. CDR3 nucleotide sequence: TGTGCCAGTAAGAAGCGGGAGGGCCACAATGAGCAGTTCTTC.

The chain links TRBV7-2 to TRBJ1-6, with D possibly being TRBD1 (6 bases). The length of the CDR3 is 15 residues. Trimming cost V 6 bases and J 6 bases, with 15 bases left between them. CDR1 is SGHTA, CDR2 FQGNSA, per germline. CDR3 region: CASRFMGAFNSPLHF. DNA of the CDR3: TGTGCCAGCAGGTTTATGGGGGCTTTTAATTCACCCCTCCACTTT.

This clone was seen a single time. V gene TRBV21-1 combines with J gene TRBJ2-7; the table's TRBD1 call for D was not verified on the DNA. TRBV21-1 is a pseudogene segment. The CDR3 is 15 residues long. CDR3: CASSKAGQGRYEQYF. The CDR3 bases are TGTGCCAGCAGCAAAGCCGGACAGGGGCGCTACGAGCAGTACTTC.

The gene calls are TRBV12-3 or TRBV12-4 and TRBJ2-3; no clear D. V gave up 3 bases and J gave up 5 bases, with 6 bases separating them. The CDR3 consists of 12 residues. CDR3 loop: CASSLVRDTQYF. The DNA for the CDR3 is TGTGCCAGCAGTTTGGTGAGAGATACGCAGTATTTT.

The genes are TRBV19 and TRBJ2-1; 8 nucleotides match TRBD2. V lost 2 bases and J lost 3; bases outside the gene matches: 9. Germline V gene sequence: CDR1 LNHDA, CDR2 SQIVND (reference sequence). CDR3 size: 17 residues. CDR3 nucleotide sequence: TGTGCCAGTAGTATATTAAGGACTAGCTTTGTCTACAATGAGCAGTTCTTC. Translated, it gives CASSILRTSFVYNEQFF.

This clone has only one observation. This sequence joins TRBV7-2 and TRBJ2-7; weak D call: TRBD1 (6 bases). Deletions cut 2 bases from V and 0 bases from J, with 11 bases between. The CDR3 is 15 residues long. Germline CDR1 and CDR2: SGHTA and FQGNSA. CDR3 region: CASSLSRGGSYEQYF. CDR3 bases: TGTGCCAGCAGCTTATCCAGGGGTGGCTCCTACGAGCAGTACTTC.

DNA for the CDR3: TGCGCCAGCAGAGGACAGGGGGCGAACGAGCAGTACTTC. Amino acid sequence: CASRGQGANEQYF. The gene calls are TRBV5-1 and TRBJ2-7; 11 bases align to TRBD1. The V gene end was trimmed by 5 bases and the J gene end by 5 bases; junction bases not matched to a gene: 3. CDR1 is SGHRS, CDR2 YFSETQ, per germline. There are 13 residues in the CDR3.

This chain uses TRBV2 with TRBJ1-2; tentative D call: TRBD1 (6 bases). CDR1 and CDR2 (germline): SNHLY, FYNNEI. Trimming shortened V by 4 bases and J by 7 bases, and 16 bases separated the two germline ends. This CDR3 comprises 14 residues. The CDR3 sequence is CASSGNRAGGGYTF. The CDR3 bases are TGTGCCAGCAGTGGGAACAGGGCTGGGGGTGGCTACACCTTC.

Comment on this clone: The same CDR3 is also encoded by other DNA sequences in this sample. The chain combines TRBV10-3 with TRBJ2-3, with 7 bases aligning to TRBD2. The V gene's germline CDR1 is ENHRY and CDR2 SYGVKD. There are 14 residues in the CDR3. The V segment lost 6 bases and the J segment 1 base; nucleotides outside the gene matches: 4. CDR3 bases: TGTGCCATCAGGGAGGGAGGGGGCACAGATACGCAGTATTTT. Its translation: CAIREGGGTDTQYF.

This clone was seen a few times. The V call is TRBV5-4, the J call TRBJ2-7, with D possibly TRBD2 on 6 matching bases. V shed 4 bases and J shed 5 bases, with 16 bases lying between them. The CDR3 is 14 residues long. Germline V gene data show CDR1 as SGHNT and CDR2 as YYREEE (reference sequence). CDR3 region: CASSRQGRGDEQYF. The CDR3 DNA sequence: TGTGCCAGCAGCCGCCAAGGGCGGGGCGACGAGCAGTACTTC.

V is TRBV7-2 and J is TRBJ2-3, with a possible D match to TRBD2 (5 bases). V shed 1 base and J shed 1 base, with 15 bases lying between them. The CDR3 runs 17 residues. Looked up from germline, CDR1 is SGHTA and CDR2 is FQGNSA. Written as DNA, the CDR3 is TGTGCCAGCAGCTTAGGGGCGGGCGGGTTTCGCACAGATACGCAGTATTTT. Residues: CASSLGAGGFRTDTQYF.

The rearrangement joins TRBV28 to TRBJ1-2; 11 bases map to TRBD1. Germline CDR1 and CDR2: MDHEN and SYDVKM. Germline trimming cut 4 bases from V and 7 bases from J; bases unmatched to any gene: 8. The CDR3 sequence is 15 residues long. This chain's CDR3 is CASSSDRGPPIGYTF. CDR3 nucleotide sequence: TGTGCCAGCAGTTCGGACAGGGGGCCGCCGATTGGCTACACCTTC.

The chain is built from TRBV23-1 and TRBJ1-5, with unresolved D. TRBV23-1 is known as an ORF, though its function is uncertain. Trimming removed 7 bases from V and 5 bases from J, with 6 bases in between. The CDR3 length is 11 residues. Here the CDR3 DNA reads TGCGCCAGCACCGTCGATCAGCCCCAGCATTTT. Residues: CASTVDQPQHF.

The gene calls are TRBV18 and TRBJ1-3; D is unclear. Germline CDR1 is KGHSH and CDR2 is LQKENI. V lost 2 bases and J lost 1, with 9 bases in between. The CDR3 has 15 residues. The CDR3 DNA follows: TGTGCCAGCTCACCATCAGCGGGATCTGGAAACACCATATATTTT. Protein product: CASSPSAGSGNTIYF.

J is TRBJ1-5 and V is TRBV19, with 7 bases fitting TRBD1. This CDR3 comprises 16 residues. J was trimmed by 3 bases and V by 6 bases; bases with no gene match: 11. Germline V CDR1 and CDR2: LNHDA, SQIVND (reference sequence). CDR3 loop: CASSTSGGSPNQPQHF. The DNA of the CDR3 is TGTGCCAGTAGCACCTCAGGGGGGTCCCCCAATCAGCCCCAGCATTTT. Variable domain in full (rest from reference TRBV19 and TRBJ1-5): DGGITQSPKYLFRKEGQNVTLSCEQNLNHDAMYWYRQDPGQGLRLIYYSQIVNDFQKGDIAEGYSVSREKKESFPLTVTSAQKNPTAFYLCASSTSGGSPNQPQHFGDGTRLSIL.

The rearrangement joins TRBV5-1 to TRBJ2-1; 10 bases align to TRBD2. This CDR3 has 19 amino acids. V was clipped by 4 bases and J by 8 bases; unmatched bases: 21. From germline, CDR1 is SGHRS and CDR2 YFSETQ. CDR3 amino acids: CASSPESGSGGSDGDEQFF. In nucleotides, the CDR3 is TGCGCCAGCAGCCCGGAGTCAGGTAGCGGGGGGTCGGACGGGGATGAGCAGTTCTTC.

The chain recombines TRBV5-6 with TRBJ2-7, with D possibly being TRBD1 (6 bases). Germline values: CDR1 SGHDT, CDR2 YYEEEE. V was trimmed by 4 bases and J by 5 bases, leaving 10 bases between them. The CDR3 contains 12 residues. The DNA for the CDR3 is TGTGCCAGCAGCCCCTCAGGGGACGAGCAGTACTTC. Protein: CASSPSGDEQYF. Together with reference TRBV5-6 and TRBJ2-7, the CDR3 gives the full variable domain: DAGVTQSPTHLIKTRGQQVTLRCSPKSGHDTVSWYQQALGQGPQFIFQYYEEEERQRGNFPDRFSGHQFPNYSSELNVNALLLGDSALYLCASSPSGDEQYFGPGTRLTVT.

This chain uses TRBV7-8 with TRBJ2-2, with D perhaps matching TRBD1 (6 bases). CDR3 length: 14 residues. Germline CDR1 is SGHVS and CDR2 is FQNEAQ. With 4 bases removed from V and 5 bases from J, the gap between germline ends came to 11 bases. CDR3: CASSWTALTGELFF. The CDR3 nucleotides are TGTGCCAGCAGCTGGACAGCCTTGACCGGGGAGCTGTTTTTT.

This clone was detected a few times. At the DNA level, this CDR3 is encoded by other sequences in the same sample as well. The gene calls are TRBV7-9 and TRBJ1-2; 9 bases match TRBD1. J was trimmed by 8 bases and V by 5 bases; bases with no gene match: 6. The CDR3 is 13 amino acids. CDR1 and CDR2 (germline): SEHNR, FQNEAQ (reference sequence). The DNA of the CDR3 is TGTGCCAGCAGCCTGGGACAGGGTGAGGGCTACACCTTC. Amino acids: CASSLGQGEGYTF.

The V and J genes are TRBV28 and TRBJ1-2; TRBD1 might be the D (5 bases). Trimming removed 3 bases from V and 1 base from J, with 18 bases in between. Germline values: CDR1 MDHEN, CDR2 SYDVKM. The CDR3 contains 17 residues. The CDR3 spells CASSFVEQVHLNYGYTF. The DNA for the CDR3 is TGTGCCAGCAGTTTTGTAGAACAGGTTCATCTTAACTATGGCTACACCTTC.

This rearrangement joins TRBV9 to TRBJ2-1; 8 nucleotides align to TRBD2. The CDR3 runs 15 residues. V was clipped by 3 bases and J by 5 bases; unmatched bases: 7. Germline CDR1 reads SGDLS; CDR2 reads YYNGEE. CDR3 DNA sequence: TGTGCCAGCAGCGCTACCGGGACTAGTAACAATGAGCAGTTCTTC. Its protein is CASSATGTSNNEQFF.

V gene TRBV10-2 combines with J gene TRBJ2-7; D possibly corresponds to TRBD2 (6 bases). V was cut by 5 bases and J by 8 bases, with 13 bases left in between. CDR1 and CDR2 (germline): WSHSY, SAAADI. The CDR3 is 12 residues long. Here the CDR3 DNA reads TGCGCCAGCAGTTCGGGAGAGGGGAAGCAGTACTTC. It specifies CASSSGEGKQYF.

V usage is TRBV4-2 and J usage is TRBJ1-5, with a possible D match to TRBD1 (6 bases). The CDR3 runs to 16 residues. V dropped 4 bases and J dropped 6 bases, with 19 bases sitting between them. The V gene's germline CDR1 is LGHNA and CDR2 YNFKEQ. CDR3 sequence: CASSPGALTEGQPQHF. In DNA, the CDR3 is TGTGCCAGCAGCCCAGGGGCACTGACAGAGGGTCAGCCCCAGCATTTT.

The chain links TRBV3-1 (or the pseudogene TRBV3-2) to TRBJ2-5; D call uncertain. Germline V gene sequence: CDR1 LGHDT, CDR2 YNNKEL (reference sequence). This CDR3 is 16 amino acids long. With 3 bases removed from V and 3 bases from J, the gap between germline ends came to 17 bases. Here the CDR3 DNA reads TGTGCCAGCAGCCAGCGGCGAGGCTACCTGGAAGAGACCCAGTACTTC. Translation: CASSQRRGYLEETQYF.

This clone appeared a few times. CDR3: CASRLQGGEAFF. The CDR3, as DNA: TGTGCCAGCAGGCTACAGGGAGGGGAAGCTTTCTTT. The chain employs TRBV25-1 and TRBJ1-1; a weak D match, TRBD1 (6 bases). CDR3 length: 12 residues. Germline V gives CDR1 MGHDK, CDR2 SYGVNS. The V end was cut by 6 bases, the J end by 8 bases, with 13 bases between.